This paragraph reports one T cell receptor beta chain. Other nucleotide sequences in the sample specify the same CDR3. The sample is drawn from a study of shared clonotypes between healthy human individuals. Sequencing used immunoSEQ multiplex PCR; TCRdb keeps in-frame clones, though not all of them. This table has about 1.5 million clones, 95% to 99% appearing once. V was cut by 0 bases and J by 7 bases, with 7 bases left in between. Germline V CDR1 and CDR2: SNHLY, FYNNEI. This CDR3 has 12 amino acids. The sequence was obtained from a man aged 25 to 40 in good health. This chain links TRBV2 with TRBJ2-7; the D is unclear. The specimen sequenced was naive CD4+ T cells sorted from blood. Subset indicated: CD45RA+ positively selected. The CDR3 bases are TGTGCCAGCAGTGAAGCGCTCCGAGAGCAGTACTTC. It is translated as CASSEALREQYF.